Sequencing of this T cell receptor beta chain was carried out in a study of blood T cell repertoires in COVID-19. Study context: COVID-19 samples, acute and convalescent, were from the United States, Italy and Spain.

Original methodology: Quantification of nucleated cells was approximated via reference gene primer amplification. Clones were read by immunoSEQ multiplex PCR, and TCRdb kept only the in-frame ones, dropping some. That table gives V, J and clone size, and the DNA gave D and trimming. The sample gives about 26,000 clones, almost 90% of which show up once; more than 1.5% is in the top ten. This clone has only one observation. This receptor was taken from a woman aged 60-70 years with active COVID-19. The sequenced material came from peripheral blood.

In DNA form, the CDR3 reads TGCGCCAGCAGCGGCGGGGGGCAAGATACGCAGTATTTT. Translation: CASSGGGQDTQYF. The gene calls are TRBV4-3 and TRBJ2-3; 8 bases are shared with TRBD2. The germline V gene has CDR1 LGHNA and CDR2 YSLEER. The V segment lost 5 bases and the J segment 5 bases; nucleotides outside the gene matches: 3. The CDR3 covers 13 residues.